The present TCR beta chain was sequenced within a study of low-dose radiotherapy and immunotherapy resistance in tumors. Across the whole study: Aspirin was administered orally at 300 mg daily for four cycles, commencing on cycle 1 day 1.

A single count supports this clonotype. TRAV- and TRBV-specific primers, spanning alpha and beta chains, primed first-strand cDNA. Over around 19 PCR cycles, TCRs were amplified from a constant-region primer and V-primer adapter. One entry per CDR3 protein, called by TCRdb with MiXCR from the reads. In the table there are 5,900 or so distinct CDR3 sequences, roughly 80% of which are singletons. The CDR3 consists of 13 residues. Trimming stripped 1 base from V and 8 bases from J, with 11 bases between. The sequence came from a human donor with advanced metastatic prostate, ovarian, gallbladder or colorectal cancer (not recorded which). This table probably holds off-target reads from a library built for another chain. The J gene is TRBJ1-1, the V gene TRBV12-3 or TRBV12-4; D remains unclear. CDR3 DNA sequence: TGTGCCAGCAGTTTAGAATCGATGGGGGAAGCTTTCTTT. Translating it yields CASSLESMGEAFF.